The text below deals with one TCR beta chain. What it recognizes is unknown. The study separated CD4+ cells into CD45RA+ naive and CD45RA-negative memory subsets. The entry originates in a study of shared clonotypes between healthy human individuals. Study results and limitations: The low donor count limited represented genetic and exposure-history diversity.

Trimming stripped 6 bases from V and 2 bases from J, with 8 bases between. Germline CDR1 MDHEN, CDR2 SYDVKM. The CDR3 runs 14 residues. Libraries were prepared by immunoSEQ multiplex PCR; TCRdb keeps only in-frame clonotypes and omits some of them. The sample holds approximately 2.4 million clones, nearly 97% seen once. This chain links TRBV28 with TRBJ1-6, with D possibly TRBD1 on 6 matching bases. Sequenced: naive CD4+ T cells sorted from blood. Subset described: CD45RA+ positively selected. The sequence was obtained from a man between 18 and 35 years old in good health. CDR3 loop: CASSRTAYNSPLHF. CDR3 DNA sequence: TGTGCCAGCAGCAGGACAGCCTATAATTCACCCCTCCACTTT.